The rows below give T cell receptor beta chains drawn from one sample of a study of spatial heterogeneity in lung cancer. TCRdb re-derived calls from the 5' RACE reads in MiXCR, one entry per CDR3 protein. Of about 27,000 distinct CDR3 sequences in the sample, approximately 7% are singletons; the top ten hold roughly an eighth. Sample: PBMCs, taken at surgery. These receptors originate from a male donor with early-stage non-small cell lung cancer. Each CDR3 is given with its conserved first and last residue. D genes are given only for firm matches. Part of the rows lack a size; the others show once, few, many or a class for expanded clones.

D gene | J gene | clone size | V gene | CDR3 DNA | CDR3 protein
NA | TRBJ1-1 | NA | TRBV11-3 | TGTGCCAGCAGCTTAGAAGGACAAACTGAAGCTTTCTTT | CASSLEGQTEAFF
TRBD2 | TRBJ2-1 | many | TRBV5-1 | TGCGCCAGCAGCTTGGTCCTAGCGGGACGCAATGAGCAGTTCTTC | CASSLVLAGRNEQFF
TRBD1 | TRBJ1-3 | many | TRBV12-3/TRBV12-4 | TGTGCCAGCAGTTCGACCTACGAACAGGGGACTGGAAACACCATATATTTT | CASSSTYEQGTGNTIYF
TRBD2 | TRBJ2-1 | NA | TRBV5-6 | TGTGCCAGCAGCCCTGAGCGGGGGGGCCGCAATGAGCAGTTCTTC | CASSPERGGRNEQFF
NA | TRBJ1-1 | many | TRBV29-1 | TGCAGCGTTGTACAGGGCCTGAACACTGAAGCTTTCTTT | CSVVQGLNTEAFF
TRBD2 | TRBJ2-1 | NA | TRBV27 | TGTGCCAGCAGTTTATCCTTGGGACTAGCGGGAGTGTGGCAGTTCTTC | CASSLSLGLAGVWQFF
TRBD2 | TRBJ2-5 | many | TRBV9 | TGTGCCAGCAGCGTTGGCAGCGGGGGAGAGACCCAGTACTTC | CASSVGSGGETQYF
NA | TRBJ1-1 | medium-sized | TRBV28 | TGTGCCAGCAGTTTATACCCGCCGGGGCTCACTGAAGCTTTCTTT | CASSLYPPGLTEAFF
TRBD1 | TRBJ2-1 | few | TRBV3-1 | TGTGCCAGCAGCAGACAGGGTGTCTACAATGAGCAGTTCTTC | CASSRQGVYNEQFF
NA | TRBJ2-1 | many | TRBV10-1 | TGCGCCAGCAGTCTGGGACATCCGTCTCACAATGAGCAGTTCTTC | CASSLGHPSHNEQFF
TRBD1 | TRBJ1-1 | many | TRBV29-1 | TGCAGCGCTGGCCGATGGGACAGAGATACAGACCTAGTGCTTGAAGCTTTCTTT | CSAGRWDRDTDLVLEAFF
TRBD2 | TRBJ2-1 | many | TRBV5-1 | TGCGCCAGCAGCGTACTAGCGGGAGTTGGCAATGAGCAGTTCTTC | CASSVLAGVGNEQFF
NA | TRBJ2-5 | many | TRBV12-3/TRBV12-4 | TGTGCCAGCACCTCCGGGGGAGAGACCCAGTACTTC | CASTSGGETQYF
TRBD2 | TRBJ2-3 | medium-sized | TRBV7-2 | TGTGCCAGCAGCTTCCTTTCTAGCGGGCACGCGGATACGCAGTATTTT | CASSFLSSGHADTQYF
NA | TRBJ2-5 | many | TRBV28 | TGTGCCAGCAGTTTATTACAGGAGAAAAAAGAGACCCAGTACTTC | CASSLLQEKKETQYF
NA | TRBJ1-1 | many | TRBV6-6 | TGTGCCAGCAGTGCGACACCCGGGAACACTGAAGCTTTCTTT | CASSATPGNTEAFF
NA | TRBJ2-6 | few | TRBV27 | TGTGCCAGCAGATTTAGTCAGGGTTCCGGGGCCAACGTCCTGACTTTC | CASRFSQGSGANVLTF
NA | TRBJ2-3 | many | TRBV7-2 | TGTGCCAGCAGCTTAGGCCCTGTCACAGATACGCAGTATTTT | CASSLGPVTDTQYF
NA | TRBJ2-5 | NA | TRBV7-9 | TGTGCCAGCAGCTTCTCCTCCCGAGGGGAGACCCAGTACTTC | CASSFSSRGETQYF
TRBD2 | TRBJ2-7 | NA | TRBV5-1 | TGCGCCAGCTCCGTCAGCGGGGGCCACGAGCAGTACTTC | CASSVSGGHEQYF